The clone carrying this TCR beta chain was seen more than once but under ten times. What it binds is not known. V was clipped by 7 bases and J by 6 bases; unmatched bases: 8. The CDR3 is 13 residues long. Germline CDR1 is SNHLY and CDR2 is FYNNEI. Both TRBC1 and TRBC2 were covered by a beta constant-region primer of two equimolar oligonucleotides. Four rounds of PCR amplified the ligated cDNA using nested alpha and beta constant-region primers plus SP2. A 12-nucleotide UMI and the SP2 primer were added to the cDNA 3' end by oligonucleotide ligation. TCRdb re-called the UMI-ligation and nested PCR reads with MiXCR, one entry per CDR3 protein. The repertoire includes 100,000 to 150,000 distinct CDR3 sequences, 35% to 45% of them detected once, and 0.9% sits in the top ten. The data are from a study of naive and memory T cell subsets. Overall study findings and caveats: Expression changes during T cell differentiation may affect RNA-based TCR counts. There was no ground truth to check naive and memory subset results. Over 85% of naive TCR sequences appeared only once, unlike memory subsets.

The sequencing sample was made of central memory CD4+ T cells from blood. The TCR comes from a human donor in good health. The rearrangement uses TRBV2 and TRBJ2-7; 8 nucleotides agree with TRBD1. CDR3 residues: CASNRQGYAEQYF. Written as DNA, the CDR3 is TGTGCCAGCAATAGACAGGGGTATGCCGAGCAGTACTTC.